This T cell receptor (beta chain) was observed in a study of cytomegalovirus exposure and HLA in healthy donors. Overall study results and limits: Both high specificity and high sensitivity reportedly marked the classifier's diagnosis of cytomegalovirus status. TCR clusters originating in the first cohort tended to co-occur in the 110 or so validation repertoires, according to a later analysis.

Notes on this clone: What it recognizes is unknown.

Clones were sequenced by immunoSEQ multiplex PCR, and TCRdb holds only the in-frame ones, with some missing. Of 200,000 to 300,000 clones detected, 90% appear once; the ten largest clones hold around 3.1%. This receptor was identified in a young woman in good health and CMV-seronegative. The sequenced sample consisted of PBMCs.

The CDR3 loop is CASSLIAGVMPQYF. For the CDR3, the DNA is TGTGCCAGCAGCTTAATTGCCGGGGTGATGCCCCAGTACTTC. The genes are TRBV7-9 and TRBJ2-5, with a possible D match to TRBD2 (5 bases). Germline loops: CDR1 SEHNR, CDR2 FQNEAQ (reference sequence). There are 14 residues in the CDR3. V dropped 2 bases and J dropped 9 bases, with 16 bases sitting between them. The full variable domain, completed using reference TRBV7-9 and TRBJ2-5, is DTGVSQNPRHKITKRGQNVTFRCDPISEHNRLYWYRQTLGQGPEFLTYFQNEAQLEKSRLLSDRFSAERPKGSFSTLEIQRTEQGDSAMYLCASSLIAGVMPQYFGPGTRLLVL.